Sequencing of this T cell receptor beta chain was carried out in a study of molecular identifiers for immune sequencing clone quantification. Study-wide background: The replicates split RNA from roughly 20,000 or 100,000 naive CD8 cells five ways and sequenced four.

Making the bulk TCR libraries relied on previously described methods and listed TCR primers. MiXCR was run by TCRdb on the PCR reads, yielding one entry per CDR3 protein. The sample lists approximately 670,000 distinct CDR3 sequences, around 20% seen once, with roughly 0.9% in the top ten. Naive CD8 sequencing libraries were generated from about 21,000 to 970,000 sorted cells, with 10%, 30% or 50% RNA as input. A CD8+CD4-CCR7+CD45RA+ gate was used to sort naive CD8 T cells. On this clonotype itself: One base away lies a much larger clone, so this may be a sequencing read error.

There are 14 residues in the CDR3. Germline CDR1 DFQATT, CDR2 SNEGSKA (reference sequence). The chain combines TRBV20-1 with TRBJ2-7; 7 nucleotides match TRBD2. The sample was naive CD8+ T cells from blood, with Jurkat cell RNA spiked in. Subset defined: FACS-sorted CD8+CD4-CCR7+CD45RA+ naive T cells. The sequence derives from a human donor in good health. Some libraries in this study had Jurkat cell RNA spiked in. The CDR3 is CSAAPLANSHEQYF. CDR3 DNA: TGCAGTGCGGCCCCACTAGCGAACTCCCACGAGCAGTACTTC.